These 14 T cell receptor beta chains were all obtained from the same sample, sequenced in a study of beta chain features in type 1 diabetes. Reverse transcribing all isolated RNA meant expressed TCRB transcripts were sequenced. Clones were sequenced by immunoSEQ multiplex PCR, and TCRdb holds only the in-frame ones, with some missing. The data hold under 350,000 clones, with 7% to 9% observed a single time. The sequencing sample was made of central memory CD4+ T cells from blood. The receptors were gathered from a woman aged 18 to 35 in good health.

This chain links TRBV10-3 with TRBJ2-7; 8 bases fit TRBD1. V lost 4 bases and J lost 1; bases outside the gene matches: 9. Germline CDR1 is ENHRY and CDR2 is SYGVKD. This CDR3 spans 16 amino acids. Here the CDR3 reads CAISAGTGGGSYEQYF. The DNA of the CDR3 is TGTGCCATCAGTGCCGGGACAGGAGGTGGGTCCTACGAGCAGTACTTC.

In this sample, this clone turned up a few times. This sequence joins TRBV7-3 and TRBJ2-2; D perhaps matches TRBD2 (5 bases). Trimming removed 2 bases at V and 4 bases at J, with 8 bases between. The V gene's germline CDR1 is SGHTA and CDR2 FQGTGA. This CDR3 has 14 residues. Here the CDR3 DNA reads TGTGCCAGCAGCTTAGACGCGGGCACCGGGGAGCTGTTTTTT. Residues: CASSLDAGTGELFF.

The V gene is TRBV13, the J gene TRBJ2-3, with D possibly matching TRBD1 (6 bases). The germline gives CDR1 PRHDT, CDR2 FYEKMQ (reference sequence). V was shortened by 4 bases and J by 7 bases, with 18 bases between the two germline ends. The CDR3 runs to 15 residues. In nucleotides, the CDR3 is TGTGCCAGCAGCTCCCGGGACACCCCGAGGTATACGCAGTATTTT. Its protein is CASSSRDTPRYTQYF.

This clone was detected ten times or more. This chain uses TRBV30 with TRBJ2-5; D gene unclear. This CDR3 is built from 11 residues. Germline V CDR1 and CDR2: GTSNPN, SVGIG (reference sequence). The ends were cut back, 2 bases at V and 4 bases at J, with 5 bases in the middle. This CDR3 is CAWSWGETQYF. CDR3 nucleotide sequence: TGTGCCTGGAGTTGGGGAGAGACCCAGTACTTC.

V usage is TRBV4-3 and J usage is TRBJ1-2, with D perhaps TRBD1 (5 bases). This CDR3 is 16 amino acids long. V was clipped by 4 bases and J by 4 bases, with 19 bases between them. Germline V gives CDR1 LGHNA, CDR2 YSLEER. CDR3 DNA sequence: TGCGCCAGCAGCCCCACCCTTATCGGGGGGAGCTATGGCTACACCTTC. This sequence encodes CASSPTLIGGSYGYTF.

The rearrangement uses TRBV28 and TRBJ2-2; D call uncertain. The CDR3 loop spans 13 amino acids. V lost 8 bases to trimming and J lost 4 bases, with 11 bases between them. CDR1 and CDR2 from the germline V gene are MDHEN and SYDVKM. The CDR3 nucleotides read TGTGCCAGCCATTACTTGTCCACCGGGGAGCTGTTTTTT. Amino acids: CASHYLSTGELFF.

This clone was seen only a few times. This chain connects TRBV7-9 to TRBJ1-4; tentatively, D is TRBD1 (6 bases). CDR1 and CDR2 from the germline V gene are SEHNR and FQNEAQ (reference sequence). Trimming pared 4 bases from V and 5 bases from J, leaving 8 bases between. There are 13 residues in the CDR3. This CDR3 reads CASSSGQNEKLFF. DNA for the CDR3: TGTGCCAGCAGCTCCGGACAGAATGAAAAACTGTTTTTT.

This clone was found many times. V gene TRBV4-2 combines with J gene TRBJ2-5; weak D call: TRBD1 (6 bases). This CDR3 has 16 residues. Deletions cut 4 bases from V and 7 bases from J, with 22 bases between. The germline CDR1 and CDR2 sequences are LGHNA and YNFKEQ. CDR3 sequence (DNA): TGTGCCAGCAGCCCCTCTACAGGGTCCAAGATAGGGACCCAGTACTTC. Translated: CASSPSTGSKIGTQYF.

This clone has just a few counts. The V gene is TRBV6-6, the J gene TRBJ1-4; D unresolved. The length of the CDR3 is 14 residues. Germline lookup yields CDR1 MNHNY and CDR2 SVGAGI (reference sequence). V was trimmed by 5 bases and J by 7 bases, leaving 14 bases between them. The CDR3 here is CASSIGLAGEKLFF. The CDR3 region has the DNA TGTGCCAGCAGTATAGGGTTAGCTGGTGAAAAACTGTTTTTT.

This clone was recorded a few times. This specimen includes other DNA sequences encoding the same CDR3. The rearrangement links TRBV2 to TRBJ2-6; D gene ambiguous. V lost 0 bases and J 4 bases, leaving 7 bases between the germline ends. Per germline, CDR1 SNHLY and CDR2 FYNNEI. There are 15 residues in the CDR3. The CDR3 region has the DNA TGTGCCAGCAGTGAAGCGCTGCCGGGGGCCAACGTCCTGACTTTC. Protein product: CASSEALPGANVLTF.

This clone was seen a handful of times. The V call is TRBV7-2, the J call TRBJ2-2; tentative D call: TRBD1 (6 bases). Germline V CDR1 and CDR2: SGHTA, FQGNSA. The CDR3 totals 17 residues. V was pared by 4 bases and J by 0 bases, with 15 bases between. CDR3 nucleotide sequence: TGTGCCAGCAGCTCATCCCGGACAGAAGCGAACACCGGGGAGCTGTTTTTT. Translation gives CASSSSRTEANTGELFF.

This clone was detected only a few times. The chain couples TRBV30 to TRBJ2-4; possibly TRBD1 for D (5 bases). CDR1 is GTSNPN, CDR2 SVGIG, per germline (reference sequence). This CDR3 region has 13 residues. Trimming pared 5 bases from V and 7 bases from J, leaving 15 bases between. The CDR3: CAWGKNNRNIQYF. The DNA of the CDR3 is TGTGCCTGGGGCAAAAACAACAGGAACATTCAGTACTTC.

This chain uses TRBV9 with TRBJ2-3, with a possible D match to TRBD2 (6 bases). The CDR3 consists of 15 residues. V shed 0 bases and J shed 2 bases, with 10 bases lying between them. In germline, CDR1 is SGDLS, CDR2 YYNGEE. CDR3 in amino acids: CASSVDRRVTDTQYF. The CDR3 nucleotides read TGTGCCAGCAGCGTAGACAGGAGGGTCACAGATACGCAGTATTTT. Using reference TRBV9 and TRBJ2-3 for the parts outside the CDR3, the full variable domain is DSGVTQTPKHLITATGQRVTLRCSPRSGDLSVYWYQQSLDQGLQFLIQYYNGEERAKGNILERFSAQQFPDLHSELNLSSLELGDSALYFCASSVDRRVTDTQYFGPGTRLTVL.

This clone came up many times. The CDR3: CASSEWTSATSEYF. In nucleotides, the CDR3 is TGTGCCAGCAGCGAATGGACTAGCGCCACGTCTGAGTACTTC. This chain uses TRBV7-9 with TRBJ2-4, with 9 positions matching TRBD2. This CDR3 comprises 14 residues. V gave up 5 bases and J gave up 14 bases; unmatched junction bases: 13. Germline V gene lookup returns CDR1 SEHNR and CDR2 FQNEAQ (reference sequence).